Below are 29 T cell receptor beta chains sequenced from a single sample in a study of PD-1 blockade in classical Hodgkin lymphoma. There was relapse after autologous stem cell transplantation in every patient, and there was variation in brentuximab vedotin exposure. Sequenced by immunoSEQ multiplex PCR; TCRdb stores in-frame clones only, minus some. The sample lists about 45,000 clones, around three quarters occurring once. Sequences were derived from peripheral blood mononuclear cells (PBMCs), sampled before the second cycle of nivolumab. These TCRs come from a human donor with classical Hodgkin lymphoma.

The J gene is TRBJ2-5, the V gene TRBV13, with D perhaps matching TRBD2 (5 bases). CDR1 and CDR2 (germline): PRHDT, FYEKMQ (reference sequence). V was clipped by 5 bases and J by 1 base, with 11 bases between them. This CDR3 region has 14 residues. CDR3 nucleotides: TGTGCCAGCAGCCTGATAGCGTCCCAAGAGACCCAGTACTTC. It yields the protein CASSLIASQETQYF.

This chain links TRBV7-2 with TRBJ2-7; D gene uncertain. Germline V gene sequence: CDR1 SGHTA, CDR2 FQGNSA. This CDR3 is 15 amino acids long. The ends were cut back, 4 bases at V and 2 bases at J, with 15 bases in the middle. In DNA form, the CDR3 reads TGTGCCAGCAGCTCATTCCCAGAGTGGGCCTACGAGCAGTACTTC. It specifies CASSSFPEWAYEQYF.

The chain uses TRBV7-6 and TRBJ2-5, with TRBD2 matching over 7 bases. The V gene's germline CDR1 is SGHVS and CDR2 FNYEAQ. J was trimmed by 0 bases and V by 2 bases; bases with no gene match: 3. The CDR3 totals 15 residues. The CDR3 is CASSLRTSDQETQYF. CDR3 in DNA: TGTGCCAGCAGCTTAAGAACTAGCGACCAAGAGACCCAGTACTTC.

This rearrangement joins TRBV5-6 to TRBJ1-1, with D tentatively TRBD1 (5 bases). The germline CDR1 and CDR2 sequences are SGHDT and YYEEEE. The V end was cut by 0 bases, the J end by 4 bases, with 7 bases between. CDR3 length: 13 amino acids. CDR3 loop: CASSLGGSTEAFF. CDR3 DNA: TGTGCCAGCAGCTTGGGGGGGAGCACTGAAGCTTTCTTT.

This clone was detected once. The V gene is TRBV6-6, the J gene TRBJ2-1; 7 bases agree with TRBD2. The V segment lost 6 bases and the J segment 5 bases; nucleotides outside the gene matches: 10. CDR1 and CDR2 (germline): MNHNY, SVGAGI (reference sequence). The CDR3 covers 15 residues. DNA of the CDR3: TGTGCCAGCAGCTATCAACTAGCGAGCCACAATGAGCAGTTCTTC. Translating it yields CASSYQLASHNEQFF.

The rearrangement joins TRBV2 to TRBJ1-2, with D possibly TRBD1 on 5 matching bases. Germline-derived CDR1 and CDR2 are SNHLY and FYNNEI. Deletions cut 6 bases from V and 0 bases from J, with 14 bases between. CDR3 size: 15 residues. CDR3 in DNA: TGTGCCAGCAGCGGGACGGAGGGAGCTAACTATGGCTACACCTTC. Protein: CASSGTEGANYGYTF.

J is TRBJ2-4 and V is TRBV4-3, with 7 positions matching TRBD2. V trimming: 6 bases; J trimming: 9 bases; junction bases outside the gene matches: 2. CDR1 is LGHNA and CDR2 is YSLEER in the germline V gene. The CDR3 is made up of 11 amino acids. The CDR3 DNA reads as TGCGCCAGCAGGGGAGGGAGCATTCAGTACTTC. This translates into CASRGGSIQYF.

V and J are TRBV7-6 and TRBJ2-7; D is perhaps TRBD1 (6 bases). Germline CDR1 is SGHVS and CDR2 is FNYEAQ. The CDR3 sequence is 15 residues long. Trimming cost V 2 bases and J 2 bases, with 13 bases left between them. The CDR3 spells CASSLLTGDTYEQYF. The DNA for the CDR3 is TGTGCCAGCAGCTTACTGACAGGAGACACCTACGAGCAGTACTTC.

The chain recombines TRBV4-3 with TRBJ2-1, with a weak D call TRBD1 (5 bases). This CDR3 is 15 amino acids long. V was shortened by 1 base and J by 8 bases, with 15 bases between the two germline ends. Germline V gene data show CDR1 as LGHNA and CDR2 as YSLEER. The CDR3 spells CASSQGLGPRYEQFF. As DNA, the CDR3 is TGCGCCAGCAGCCAAGGGCTGGGGCCCCGGTATGAGCAGTTCTTC.

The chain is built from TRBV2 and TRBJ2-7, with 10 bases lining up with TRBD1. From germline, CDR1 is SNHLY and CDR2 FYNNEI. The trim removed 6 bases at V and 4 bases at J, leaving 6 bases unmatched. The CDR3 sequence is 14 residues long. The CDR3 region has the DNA TGTGCCAGCAGCGCTCCGGGACAGGGGTACGAGCAGTACTTC. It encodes CASSAPGQGYEQYF.

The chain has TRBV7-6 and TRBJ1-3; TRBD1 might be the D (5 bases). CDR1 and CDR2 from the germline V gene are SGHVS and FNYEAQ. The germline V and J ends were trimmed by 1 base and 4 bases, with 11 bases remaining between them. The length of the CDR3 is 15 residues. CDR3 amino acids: CASSLDQGPGNTIYF. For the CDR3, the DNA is TGTGCCAGCAGCTTAGATCAGGGTCCGGGAAACACCATATATTTT.

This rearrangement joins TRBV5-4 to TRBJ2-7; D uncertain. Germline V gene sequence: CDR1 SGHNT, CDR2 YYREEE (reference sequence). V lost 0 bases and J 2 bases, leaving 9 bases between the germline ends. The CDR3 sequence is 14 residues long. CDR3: CASSLVPGAYEQYF. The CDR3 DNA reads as TGTGCCAGCAGCTTGGTCCCGGGTGCCTACGAGCAGTACTTC.

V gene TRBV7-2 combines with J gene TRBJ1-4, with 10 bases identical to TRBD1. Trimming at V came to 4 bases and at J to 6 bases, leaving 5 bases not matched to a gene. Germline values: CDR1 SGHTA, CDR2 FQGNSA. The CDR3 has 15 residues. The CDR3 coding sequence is TGTGCCAGCAGCTACCTGACAGGGGGCGATGAAAAACTGTTTTTT. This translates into CASSYLTGGDEKLFF.

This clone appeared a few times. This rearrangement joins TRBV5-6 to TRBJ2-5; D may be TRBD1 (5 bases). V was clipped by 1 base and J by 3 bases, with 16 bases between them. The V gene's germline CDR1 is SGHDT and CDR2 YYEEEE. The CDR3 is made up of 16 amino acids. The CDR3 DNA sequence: TGTGCCAGCAGCTTGAGAAAGGGGCCTAATGAAGAGACCCAGTACTTC. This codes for CASSLRKGPNEETQYF.

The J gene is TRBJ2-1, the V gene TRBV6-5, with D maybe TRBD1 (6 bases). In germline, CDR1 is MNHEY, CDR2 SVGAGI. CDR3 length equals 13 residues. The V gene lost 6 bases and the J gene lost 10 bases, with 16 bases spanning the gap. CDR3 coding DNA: TGTGCCAGCAGCACAACAGGGTGGAGCGAGCAGTTCTTC. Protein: CASSTTGWSEQFF.

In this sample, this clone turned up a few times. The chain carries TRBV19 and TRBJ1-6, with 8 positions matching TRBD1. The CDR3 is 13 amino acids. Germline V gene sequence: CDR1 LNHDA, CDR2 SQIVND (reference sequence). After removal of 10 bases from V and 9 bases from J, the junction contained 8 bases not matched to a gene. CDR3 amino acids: CATWDRYSSPLHF. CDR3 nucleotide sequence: TGTGCCACCTGGGACAGGTACAGTTCACCCCTCCACTTT.

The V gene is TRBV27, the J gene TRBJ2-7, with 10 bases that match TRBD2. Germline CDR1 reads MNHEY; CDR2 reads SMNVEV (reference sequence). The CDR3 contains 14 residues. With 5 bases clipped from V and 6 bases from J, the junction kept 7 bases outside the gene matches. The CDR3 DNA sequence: TGTGCCAGCAGTCCTTCTAGCGGGAGTTTCGAGCAGTACTTC. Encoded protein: CASSPSSGSFEQYF.

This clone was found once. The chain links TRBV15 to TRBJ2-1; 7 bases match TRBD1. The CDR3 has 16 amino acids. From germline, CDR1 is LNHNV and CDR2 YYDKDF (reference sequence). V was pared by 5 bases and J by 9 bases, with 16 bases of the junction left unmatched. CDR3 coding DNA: TGTGCCACCAGCCAGACAACACAAACAGGGGTGGGTGAGCAGTTCTTC. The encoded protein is CATSQTTQTGVGEQFF. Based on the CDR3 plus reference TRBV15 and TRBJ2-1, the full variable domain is DAMVIQNPRYQVTQFGKPVTLSCSQTLNHNVMYWYQQKSSQAPKLLFHYYDKDFNNEADTPDNFQSRRPNTSFCFLDIRSPGLGDTAMYLCATSQTTQTGVGEQFFGPGTRLTVL.

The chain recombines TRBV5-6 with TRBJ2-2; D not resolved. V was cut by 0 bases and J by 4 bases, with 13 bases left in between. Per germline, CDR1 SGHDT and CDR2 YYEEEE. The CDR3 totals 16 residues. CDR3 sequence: CASSLVPALLTGELFF. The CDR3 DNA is TGTGCCAGCAGCTTGGTCCCGGCCTTACTCACCGGGGAGCTGTTTTTT. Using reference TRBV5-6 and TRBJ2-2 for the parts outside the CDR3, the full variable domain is DAGVTQSPTHLIKTRGQQVTLRCSPKSGHDTVSWYQQALGQGPQFIFQYYEEEERQRGNFPDRFSGHQFPNYSSELNVNALLLGDSALYLCASSLVPALLTGELFFGEGSRLTVL.

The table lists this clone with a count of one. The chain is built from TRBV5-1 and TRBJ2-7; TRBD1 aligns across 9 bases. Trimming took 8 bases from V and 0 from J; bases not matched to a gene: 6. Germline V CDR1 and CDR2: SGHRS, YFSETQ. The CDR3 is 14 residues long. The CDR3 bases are TGCGCCAGTGGACGGGACAGGGTCTCCTACGAGCAGTACTTC. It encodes CASGRDRVSYEQYF.

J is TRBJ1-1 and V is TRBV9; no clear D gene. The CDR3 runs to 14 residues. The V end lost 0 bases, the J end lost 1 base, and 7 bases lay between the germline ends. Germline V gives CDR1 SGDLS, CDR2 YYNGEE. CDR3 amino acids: CASSVDFRNTEAFF. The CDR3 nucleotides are TGTGCCAGCAGCGTAGATTTCCGGAACACTGAAGCTTTCTTT.

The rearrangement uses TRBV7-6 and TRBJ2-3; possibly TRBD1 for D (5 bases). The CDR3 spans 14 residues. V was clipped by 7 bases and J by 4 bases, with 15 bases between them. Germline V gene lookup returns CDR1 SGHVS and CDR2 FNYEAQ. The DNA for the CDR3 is TGTGCCAGCAACACAGGATTCCTCGCAGATACGCAGTATTTT. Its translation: CASNTGFLADTQYF.

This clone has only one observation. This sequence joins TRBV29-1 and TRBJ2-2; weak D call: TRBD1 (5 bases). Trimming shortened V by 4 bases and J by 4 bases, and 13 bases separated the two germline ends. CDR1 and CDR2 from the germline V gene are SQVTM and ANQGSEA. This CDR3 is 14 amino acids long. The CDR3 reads CSVGAAGSTGELFF. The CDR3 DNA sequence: TGCAGCGTTGGGGCGGCAGGGTCCACCGGGGAGCTGTTTTTT.

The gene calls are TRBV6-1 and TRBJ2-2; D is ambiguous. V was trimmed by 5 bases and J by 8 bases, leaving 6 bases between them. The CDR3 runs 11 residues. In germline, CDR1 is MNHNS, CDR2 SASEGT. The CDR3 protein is CASSPMGELFF. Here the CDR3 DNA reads TGTGCCAGCAGTCCCATGGGGGAGCTGTTTTTT.

CDR3 amino acids: CASGPGGGPYNEQFF. CDR3 DNA: TGTGCCAGCGGACCCGGGGGGGGTCCTTACAATGAGCAGTTCTTC. V gene TRBV25-1 combines with J gene TRBJ2-1; 8 nucleotides align to TRBD2. The J segment lost 4 bases and the V segment lost 8 bases, leaving 10 bases of the junction unmatched. Germline lookup yields CDR1 MGHDK and CDR2 SYGVNS. The CDR3 is 15 residues long.

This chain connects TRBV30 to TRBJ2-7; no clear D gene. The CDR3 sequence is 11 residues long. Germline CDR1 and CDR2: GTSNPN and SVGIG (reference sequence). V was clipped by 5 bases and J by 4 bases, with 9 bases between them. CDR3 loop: CAWEQNYEQYF. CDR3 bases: TGTGCCTGGGAACAAAATTACGAGCAGTACTTC.

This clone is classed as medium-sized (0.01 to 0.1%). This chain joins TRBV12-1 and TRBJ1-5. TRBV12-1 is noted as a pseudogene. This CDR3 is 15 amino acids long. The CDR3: CASSPMRQPNQPQHF. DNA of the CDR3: TGTGCCAGCAGTCCCATGCGCCAACCCAATCAGCCCCAGCATTTT.

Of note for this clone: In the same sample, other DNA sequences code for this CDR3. Here the CDR3 DNA reads TGTGCCAGCAGCCTAGGGGGTGTCTACAATGAGCAGTTCTTC. This translates into CASSLGGVYNEQFF. The gene calls are TRBV7-9 and TRBJ2-1; TRBD1 is a possible D gene (6 bases). Germline assignment: CDR1 SEHNR and CDR2 FQNEAQ (reference sequence). The CDR3 runs 14 residues. Trimming left V 5 bases short and J 3 bases short, with 11 bases between.

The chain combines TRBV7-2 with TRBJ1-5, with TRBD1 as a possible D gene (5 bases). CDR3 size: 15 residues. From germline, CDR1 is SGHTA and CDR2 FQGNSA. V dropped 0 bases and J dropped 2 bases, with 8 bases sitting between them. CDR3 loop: CASSLADTGNQPQHF. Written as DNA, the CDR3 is TGTGCCAGCAGCTTAGCGGACACAGGCAATCAGCCCCAGCATTTT.